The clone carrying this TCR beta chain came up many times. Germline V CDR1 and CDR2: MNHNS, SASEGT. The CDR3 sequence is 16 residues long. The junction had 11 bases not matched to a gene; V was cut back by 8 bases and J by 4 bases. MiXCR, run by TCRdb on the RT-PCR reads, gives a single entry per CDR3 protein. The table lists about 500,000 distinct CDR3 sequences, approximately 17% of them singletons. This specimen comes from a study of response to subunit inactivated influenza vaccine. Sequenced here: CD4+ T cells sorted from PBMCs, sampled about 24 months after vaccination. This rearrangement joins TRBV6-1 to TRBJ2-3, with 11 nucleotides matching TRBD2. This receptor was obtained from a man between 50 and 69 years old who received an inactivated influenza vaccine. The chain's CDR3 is CASLPLLAGVSDTQYF. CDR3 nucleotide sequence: TGTGCCAGCCTTCCCCTACTAGCGGGAGTTTCAGATACGCAGTATTTT.